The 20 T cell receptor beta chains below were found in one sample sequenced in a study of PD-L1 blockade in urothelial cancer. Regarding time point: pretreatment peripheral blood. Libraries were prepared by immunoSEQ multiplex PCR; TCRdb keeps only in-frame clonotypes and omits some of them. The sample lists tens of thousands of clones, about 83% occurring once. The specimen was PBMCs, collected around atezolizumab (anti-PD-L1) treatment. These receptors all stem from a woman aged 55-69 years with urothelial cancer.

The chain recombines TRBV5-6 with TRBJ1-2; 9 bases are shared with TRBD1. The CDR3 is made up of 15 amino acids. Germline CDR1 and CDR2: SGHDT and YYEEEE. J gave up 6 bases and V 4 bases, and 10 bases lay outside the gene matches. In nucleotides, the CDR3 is TGTGCCAGCAGCATCCGGGACAGGGACCTAAATGGCTACACCTTC. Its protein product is CASSIRDRDLNGYTF. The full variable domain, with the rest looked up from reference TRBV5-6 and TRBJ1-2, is DAGVTQSPTHLIKTRGQQVTLRCSPKSGHDTVSWYQQALGQGPQFIFQYYEEEERQRGNFPDRFSGHQFPNYSSELNVNALLLGDSALYLCASSIRDRDLNGYTFGSGTRLTVV.

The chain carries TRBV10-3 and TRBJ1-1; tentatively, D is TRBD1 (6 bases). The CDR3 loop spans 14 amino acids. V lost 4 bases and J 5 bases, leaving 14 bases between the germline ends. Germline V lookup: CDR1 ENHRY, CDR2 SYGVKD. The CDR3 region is CAISGGGAGTEAFF. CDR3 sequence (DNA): TGTGCCATCAGTGGAGGGGGGGCTGGTACTGAAGCTTTCTTT.

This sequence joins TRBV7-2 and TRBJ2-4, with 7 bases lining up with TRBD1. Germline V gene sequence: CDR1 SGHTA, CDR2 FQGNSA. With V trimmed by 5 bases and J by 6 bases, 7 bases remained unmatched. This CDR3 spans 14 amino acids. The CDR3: CASSLVRDRNIQYF. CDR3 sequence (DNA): TGTGCCAGCAGCCTCGTCCGGGACAGAAACATTCAGTACTTC. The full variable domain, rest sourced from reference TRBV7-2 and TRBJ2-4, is GAGVSQSPSNKVTEKGKDVELRCDPISGHTALYWYRQSLGQGLEFLIYFQGNSAPDKSGLPSDRFSAERTGGSVSTLTIQRTQQEDSAVYLCASSLVRDRNIQYFGAGTRLSVL.

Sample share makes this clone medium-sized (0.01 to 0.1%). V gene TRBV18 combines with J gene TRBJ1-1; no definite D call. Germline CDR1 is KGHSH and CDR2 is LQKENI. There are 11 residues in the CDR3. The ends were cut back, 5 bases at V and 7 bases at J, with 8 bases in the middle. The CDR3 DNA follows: TGTGCCAGCTCAGTATCAGATGAAGCTTTCTTT. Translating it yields CASSVSDEAFF.

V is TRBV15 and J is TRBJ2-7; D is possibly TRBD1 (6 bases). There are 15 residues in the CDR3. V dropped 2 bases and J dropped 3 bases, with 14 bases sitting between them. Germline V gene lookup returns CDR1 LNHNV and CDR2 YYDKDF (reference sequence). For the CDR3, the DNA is TGTGCCACCAGCAGACCTGAGACAGGCCGCTACGAGCAGTACTTC. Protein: CATSRPETGRYEQYF.

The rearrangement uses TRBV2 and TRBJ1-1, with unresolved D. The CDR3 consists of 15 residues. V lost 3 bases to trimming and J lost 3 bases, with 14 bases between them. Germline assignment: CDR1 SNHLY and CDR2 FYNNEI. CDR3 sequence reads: CASSERMGRDTEAFF. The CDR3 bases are TGTGCCAGCAGTGAGAGAATGGGGAGGGACACTGAAGCTTTCTTT.

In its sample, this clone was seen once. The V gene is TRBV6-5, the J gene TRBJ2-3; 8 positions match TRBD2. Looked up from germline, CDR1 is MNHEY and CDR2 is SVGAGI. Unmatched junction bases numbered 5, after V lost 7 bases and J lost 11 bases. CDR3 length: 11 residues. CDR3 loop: CASTGGSGQYF. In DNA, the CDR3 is TGTGCCAGCACGGGGGGGTCTGGGCAGTATTTT.

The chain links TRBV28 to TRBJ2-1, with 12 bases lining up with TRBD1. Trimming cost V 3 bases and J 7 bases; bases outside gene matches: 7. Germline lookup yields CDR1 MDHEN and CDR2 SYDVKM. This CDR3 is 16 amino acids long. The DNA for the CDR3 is TGTGCCAGCAGTTTTTTGGGACAGGGGGCGCCGAATGAGCAGTTCTTC. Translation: CASSFLGQGAPNEQFF.

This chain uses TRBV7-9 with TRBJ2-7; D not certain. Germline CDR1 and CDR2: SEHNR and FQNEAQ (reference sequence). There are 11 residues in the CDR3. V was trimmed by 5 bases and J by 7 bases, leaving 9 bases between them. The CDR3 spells CASSRSREQYF. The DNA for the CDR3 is TGTGCCAGCAGCCGGAGTAGGGAGCAGTACTTC.

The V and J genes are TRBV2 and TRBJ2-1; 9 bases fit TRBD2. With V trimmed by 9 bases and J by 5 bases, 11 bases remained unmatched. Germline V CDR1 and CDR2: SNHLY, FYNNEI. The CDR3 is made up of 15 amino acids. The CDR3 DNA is TGTGCCAGTGAGGTTATGGCGGGGGGGGACAATGAGCAGTTCTTC. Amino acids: CASEVMAGGDNEQFF.

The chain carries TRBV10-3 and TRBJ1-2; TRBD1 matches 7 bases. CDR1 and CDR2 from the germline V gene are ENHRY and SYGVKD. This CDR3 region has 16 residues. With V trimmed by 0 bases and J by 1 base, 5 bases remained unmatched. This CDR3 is CAISESGTDRNYGYTF. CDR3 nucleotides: TGTGCCATCAGTGAGTCGGGGACAGACCGTAACTATGGCTACACCTTC.

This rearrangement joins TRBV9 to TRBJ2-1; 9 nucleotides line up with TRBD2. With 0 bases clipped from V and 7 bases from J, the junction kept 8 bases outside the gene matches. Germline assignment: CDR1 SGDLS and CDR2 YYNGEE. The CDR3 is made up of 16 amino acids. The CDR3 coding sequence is TGTGCCAGCAGCGTAGAGTGGGCGGGAGGGGGGAATGAGCAGTTCTTC. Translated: CASSVEWAGGGNEQFF.

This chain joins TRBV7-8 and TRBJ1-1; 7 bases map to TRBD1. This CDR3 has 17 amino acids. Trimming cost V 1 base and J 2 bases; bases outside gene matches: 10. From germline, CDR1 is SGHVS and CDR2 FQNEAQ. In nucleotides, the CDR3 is TGTGCCAGCAGCTTAGATGCGGACAGGAACGTTAACACTGAAGCTTTCTTT. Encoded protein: CASSLDADRNVNTEAFF. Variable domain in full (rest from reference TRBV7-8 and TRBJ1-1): GAGVSQSPRYKVAKRGQDVALRCDPISGHVSLFWYQQALGQGPEFLTYFQNEAQLDKSGLPSDRFFAERPEGSVSTLKIQRTQQEDSAVYLCASSLDADRNVNTEAFFGQGTRLTVV.

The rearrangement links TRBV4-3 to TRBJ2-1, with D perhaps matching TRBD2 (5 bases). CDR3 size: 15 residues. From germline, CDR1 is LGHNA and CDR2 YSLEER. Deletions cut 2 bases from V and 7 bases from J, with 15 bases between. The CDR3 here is CASSQKTGIWNEQFF. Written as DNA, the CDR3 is TGCGCCAGCAGCCAAAAGACCGGGATATGGAATGAGCAGTTCTTC.

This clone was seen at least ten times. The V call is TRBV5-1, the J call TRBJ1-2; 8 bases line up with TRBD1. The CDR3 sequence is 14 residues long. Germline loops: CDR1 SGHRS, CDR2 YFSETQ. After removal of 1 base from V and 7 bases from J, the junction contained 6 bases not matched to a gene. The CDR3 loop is CASSLPGTGGGYTF. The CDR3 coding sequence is TGCGCCAGCAGCTTGCCCGGGACAGGCGGTGGCTACACCTTC.

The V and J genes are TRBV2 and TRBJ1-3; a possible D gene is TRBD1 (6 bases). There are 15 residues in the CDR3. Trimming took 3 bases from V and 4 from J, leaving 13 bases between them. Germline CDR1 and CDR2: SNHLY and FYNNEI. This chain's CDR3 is CASSEPGTLGNTIYF. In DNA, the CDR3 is TGTGCCAGCAGTGAGCCCGGGACACTCGGAAACACCATATATTTT. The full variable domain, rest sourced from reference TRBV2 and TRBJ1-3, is EPEVTQTPSHQVTQMGQEVILRCVPISNHLYFYWYRQILGQKVEFLVSFYNNEISEKSEIFDDQFSVERPDGSNFTLKIRSTKLEDSAMYFCASSEPGTLGNTIYFGEGSWLTVV.

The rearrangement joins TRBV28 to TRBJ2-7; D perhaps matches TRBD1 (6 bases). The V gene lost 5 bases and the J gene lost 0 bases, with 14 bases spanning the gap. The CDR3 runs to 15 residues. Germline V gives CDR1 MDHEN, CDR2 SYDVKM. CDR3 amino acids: CASSESGVNSYEQYF. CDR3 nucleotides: TGTGCCAGCAGTGAATCAGGGGTAAACTCCTACGAGCAGTACTTC.

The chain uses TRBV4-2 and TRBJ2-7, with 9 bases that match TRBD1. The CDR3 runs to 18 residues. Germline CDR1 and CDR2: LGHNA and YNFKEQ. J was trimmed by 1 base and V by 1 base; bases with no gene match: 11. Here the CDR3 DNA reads TGTGCCAGCAGCCAAGTTATGTTTCCAGGACAGGGGTCCTACGAGCAGTACTTC. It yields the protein CASSQVMFPGQGSYEQYF.

The CDR3 spells CAGSSGVASTDTQYF. CDR3 bases: TGTGCCGGGTCTAGCGGGGTCGCTAGCACAGATACGCAGTATTTT. The rearrangement uses TRBV7-9 and TRBJ2-3; 9 nucleotides line up with TRBD2. The CDR3 sequence is 15 residues long. The junction had 9 bases not matched to a gene; V was cut back by 11 bases and J by 0 bases. Looked up from germline, CDR1 is SEHNR and CDR2 is FQNEAQ (reference sequence). Drawing the rest from reference TRBV7-9 and TRBJ2-3, the complete variable domain is DTGVSQNPRHKITKRGQNVTFRCDPISEHNRLYWYRQTLGQGPEFLTYFQNEAQLEKSRLLSDRFSAERPKGSFSTLEIQRTEQGDSAMYLCAGSSGVASTDTQYFGPGTRLTVL.

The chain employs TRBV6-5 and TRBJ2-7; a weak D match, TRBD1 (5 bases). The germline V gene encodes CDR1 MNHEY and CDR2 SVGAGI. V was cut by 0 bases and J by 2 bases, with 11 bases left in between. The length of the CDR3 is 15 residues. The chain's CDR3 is CASSYSIQGTYEQYF. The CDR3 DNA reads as TGTGCCAGCAGTTACTCGATTCAGGGTACCTACGAGCAGTACTTC.